This TCR beta chain was obtained from a study of T cells in women clearing cervical HPV infection. Study-level background: Case blood drawn at lesion detection; control blood after infection cleared. Points from the study as a whole: TRBV6-7 relative abundance averaged approximately 0.1% in cases and about 0.17% in controls. Repertoire richness, not evenness, was significantly elevated in CIN3+ cases versus controls. Effector/memory and HPV-specific T cells were not isolated, and association timing is unknown.

CDR1 is KGHSH, CDR2 LQKENI, per germline. CDR3 length: 16 amino acids. With V trimmed by 1 base and J by 6 bases, 11 bases remained unmatched. On this clone itself: Its specificity is not known. The read stops 3 residues short of the end of the CDR3; the missing end is completed from the germline J gene.

This table comes from immunoSEQ multiplex PCR, and its TCRdb copy is limited to in-frame clones, with some not included. This table holds fewer than 35,000 clones. The receptor was derived from a woman aged 18 to 75 with a cervical HPV16 infection that either progressed to CIN3+ or cleared (not recorded which). Sequences were obtained from blood buffy coat. The chain recombines TRBV18 with TRBJ2-7; 8 bases are a match to TRBD1. The DNA read from the CDR3 is TGTGCCAGCTCACCACGTACTCCGGACAGGGTATCCGAG. This translates into CASSPRTPDRVSE. The full CDR3 protein is CASSPRTPDRVSEQYF.